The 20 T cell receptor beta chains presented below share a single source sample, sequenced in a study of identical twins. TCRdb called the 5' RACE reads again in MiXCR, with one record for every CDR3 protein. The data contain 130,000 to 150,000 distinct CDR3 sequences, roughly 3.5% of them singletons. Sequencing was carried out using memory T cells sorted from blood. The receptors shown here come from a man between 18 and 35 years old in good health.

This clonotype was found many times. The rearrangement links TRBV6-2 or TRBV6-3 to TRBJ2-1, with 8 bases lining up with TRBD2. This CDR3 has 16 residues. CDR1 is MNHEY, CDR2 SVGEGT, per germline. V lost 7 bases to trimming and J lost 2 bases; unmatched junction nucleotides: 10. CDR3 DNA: TGTGCCAGCACTAGACAAAGCGGGAGAGCCTACAATGAGCAGTTCTTC. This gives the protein CASTRQSGRAYNEQFF.

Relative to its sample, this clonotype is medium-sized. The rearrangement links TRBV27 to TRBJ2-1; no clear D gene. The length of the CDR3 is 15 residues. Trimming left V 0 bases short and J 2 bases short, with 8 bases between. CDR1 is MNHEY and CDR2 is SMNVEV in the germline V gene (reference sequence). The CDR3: CASSLSMVTYNEQFF. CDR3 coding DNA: TGTGCCAGCAGTTTATCGATGGTGACCTACAATGAGCAGTTCTTC.

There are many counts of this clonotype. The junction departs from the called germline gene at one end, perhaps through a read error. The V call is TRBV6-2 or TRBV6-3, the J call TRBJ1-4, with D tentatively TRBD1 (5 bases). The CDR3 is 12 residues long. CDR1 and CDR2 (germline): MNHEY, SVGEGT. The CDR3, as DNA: TGTGCCTGCAGGGCAACTAATGAAAAACTGTTTTTT. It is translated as CACRATNEKLFF.

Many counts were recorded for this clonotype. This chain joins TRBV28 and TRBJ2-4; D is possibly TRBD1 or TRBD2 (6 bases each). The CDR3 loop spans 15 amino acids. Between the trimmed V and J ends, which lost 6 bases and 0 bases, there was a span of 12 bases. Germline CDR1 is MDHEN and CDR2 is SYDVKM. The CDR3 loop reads CASSRGGPAKNIQYF. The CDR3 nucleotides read TGTGCCAGCAGCCGAGGGGGGCCAGCCAAAAACATTCAGTACTTC.

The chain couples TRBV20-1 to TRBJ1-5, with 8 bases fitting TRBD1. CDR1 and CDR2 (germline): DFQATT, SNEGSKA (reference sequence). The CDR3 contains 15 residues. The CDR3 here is CDARDRDRGGQPQHF. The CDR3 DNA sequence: TGCGATGCTAGAGATCGAGACAGGGGAGGTCAGCCCCAGCATTTT.

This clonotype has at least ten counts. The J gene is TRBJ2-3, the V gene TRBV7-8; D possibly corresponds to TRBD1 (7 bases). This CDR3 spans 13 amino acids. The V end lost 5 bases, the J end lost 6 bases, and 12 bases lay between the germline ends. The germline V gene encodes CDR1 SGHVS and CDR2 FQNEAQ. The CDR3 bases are TGTGCCAGCAGCGGCAGGGGGGAGGATACGCAGTATTTT. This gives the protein CASSGRGEDTQYF.

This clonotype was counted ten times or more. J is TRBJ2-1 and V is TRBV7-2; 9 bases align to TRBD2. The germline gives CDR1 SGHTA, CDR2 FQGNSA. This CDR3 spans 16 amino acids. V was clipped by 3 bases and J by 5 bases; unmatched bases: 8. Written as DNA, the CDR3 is TGTGCCAGCAGCTTGCTAGCGGGGAGGGCTCACAATGAGCAGTTCTTC. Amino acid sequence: CASSLLAGRAHNEQFF.

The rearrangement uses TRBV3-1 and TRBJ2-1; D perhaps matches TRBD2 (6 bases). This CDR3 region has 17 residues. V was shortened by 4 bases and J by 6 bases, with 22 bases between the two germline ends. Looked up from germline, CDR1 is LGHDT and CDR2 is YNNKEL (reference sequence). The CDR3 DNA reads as TGTGCCAGCAGCCGCCCTACGGGCAACCGGGGGAGCAATGAGCAGTTCTTC. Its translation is CASSRPTGNRGSNEQFF.

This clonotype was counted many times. The CDR3 DNA follows: TGCGCCAGCAGCTTGCAGACTCCGAGCACAGATACGCAGTATTTT. Protein sequence: CASSLQTPSTDTQYF. The chain employs TRBV5-1 and TRBJ2-3; D is unclear. This CDR3 comprises 15 residues. V lost 1 base and J 0 bases, leaving 9 bases between the germline ends. Germline V lookup: CDR1 SGHRS, CDR2 YFSETQ.

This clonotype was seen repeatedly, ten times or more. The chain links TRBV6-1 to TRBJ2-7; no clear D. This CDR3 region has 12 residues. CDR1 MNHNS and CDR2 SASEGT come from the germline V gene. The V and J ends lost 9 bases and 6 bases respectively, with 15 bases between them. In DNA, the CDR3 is TGTGCCAGGACGGACCGCCTCGGCGAGCAGTACGTC. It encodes CARTDRLGEQYV.

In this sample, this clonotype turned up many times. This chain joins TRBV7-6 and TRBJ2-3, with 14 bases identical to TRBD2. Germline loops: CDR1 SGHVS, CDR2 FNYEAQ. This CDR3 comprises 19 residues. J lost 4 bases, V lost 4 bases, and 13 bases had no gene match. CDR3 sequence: CASSSTSGRAGFRADTQYF. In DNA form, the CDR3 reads TGTGCCAGCAGCTCGACTAGCGGGAGGGCCGGCTTTCGGGCAGATACGCAGTATTTT.

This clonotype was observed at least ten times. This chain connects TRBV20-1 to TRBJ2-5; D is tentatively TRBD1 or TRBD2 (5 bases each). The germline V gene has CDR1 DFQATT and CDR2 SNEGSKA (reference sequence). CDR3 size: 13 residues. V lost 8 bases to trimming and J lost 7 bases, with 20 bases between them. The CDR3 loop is CSTHSGPYTTQYF. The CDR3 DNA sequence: TGCAGTACTCACTCGGGACCTTACACGACCCAGTACTTC.

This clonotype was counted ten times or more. CDR3 sequence reads: CASRDTDTQYF. The CDR3 DNA reads TGTGCCAGCCGGGACACAGATACGCAGTATTTT. The chain has TRBV6-5 and TRBJ2-3; D may be TRBD2 (5 bases). In germline, CDR1 is MNHEY, CDR2 SVGAGI. V was clipped by 8 bases and J by 2 bases, with 5 bases between them. The length of the CDR3 is 11 residues.

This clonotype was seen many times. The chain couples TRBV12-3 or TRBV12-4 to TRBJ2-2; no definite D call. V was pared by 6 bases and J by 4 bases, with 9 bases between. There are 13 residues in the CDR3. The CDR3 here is CASRAGGTGELFF. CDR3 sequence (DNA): TGTGCCAGCAGAGCCGGCGGCACCGGGGAGCTGTTTTTT.

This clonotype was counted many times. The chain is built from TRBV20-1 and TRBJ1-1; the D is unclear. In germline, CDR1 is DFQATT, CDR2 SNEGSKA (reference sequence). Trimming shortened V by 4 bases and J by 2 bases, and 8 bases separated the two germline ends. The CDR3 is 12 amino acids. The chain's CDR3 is CSAITDNTEAFF. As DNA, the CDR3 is TGCAGTGCTATCACAGATAACACTGAAGCTTTCTTT.

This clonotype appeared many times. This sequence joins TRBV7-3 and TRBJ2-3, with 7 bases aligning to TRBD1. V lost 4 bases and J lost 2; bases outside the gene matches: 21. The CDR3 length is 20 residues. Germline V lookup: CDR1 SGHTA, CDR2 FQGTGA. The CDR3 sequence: CASSSYGVRRMDRPTDTQYF. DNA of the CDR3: TGTGCCAGCAGCTCATATGGCGTGAGGCGGATGGACAGGCCCACAGATACGCAGTATTTT.

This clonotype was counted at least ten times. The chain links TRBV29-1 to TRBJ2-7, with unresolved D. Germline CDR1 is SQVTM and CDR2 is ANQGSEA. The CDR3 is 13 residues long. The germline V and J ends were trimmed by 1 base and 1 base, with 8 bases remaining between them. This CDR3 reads CSVEALSSYEQYV. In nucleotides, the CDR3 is TGCAGCGTTGAAGCCCTTTCGTCCTACGAGCAGTACGTC.

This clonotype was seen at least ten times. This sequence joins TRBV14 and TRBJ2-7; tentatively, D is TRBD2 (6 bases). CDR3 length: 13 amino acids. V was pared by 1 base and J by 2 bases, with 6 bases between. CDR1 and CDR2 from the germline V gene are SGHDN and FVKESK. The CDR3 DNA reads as TGTGCCAGCAGCCAAGCGGGAGCCTACGAGCAGTACTTC. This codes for CASSQAGAYEQYF.

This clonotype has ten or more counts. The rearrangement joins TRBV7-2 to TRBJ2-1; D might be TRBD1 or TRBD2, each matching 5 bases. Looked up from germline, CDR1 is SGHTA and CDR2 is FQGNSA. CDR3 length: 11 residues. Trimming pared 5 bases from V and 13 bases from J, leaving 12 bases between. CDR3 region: CASSPGPSQFF. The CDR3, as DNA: TGTGCCAGCAGCCCGGGGCCGAGCCAGTTCTTC.

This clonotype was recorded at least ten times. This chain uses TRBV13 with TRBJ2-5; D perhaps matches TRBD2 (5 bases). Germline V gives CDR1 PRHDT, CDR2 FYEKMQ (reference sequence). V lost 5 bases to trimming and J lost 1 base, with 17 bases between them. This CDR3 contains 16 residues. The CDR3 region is CASSLRLLAGQETQYF. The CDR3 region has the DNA TGTGCCAGCAGCCTCAGACTCCTTGCGGGCCAAGAGACCCAGTACTTC.